This is a list of T cell receptor beta chains from one sample in a study of blood T cell repertoires in COVID-19. Here immunoSEQ multiplex PCR was the method, and the copy in TCRdb shows in-frame clones only, minus some. The sample consists of over 250,000 clones, 80% to 90% of them appearing once. The sample consisted of peripheral blood. These receptors all come from a woman in her 70s with COVID-19, enrolled during active disease. Both conserved end residues are part of each CDR3. The D gene is left open where the match is weak. Size is omitted from some rows. Given values are once, few, many or a class for expanded clones.

D gene	V gene	J gene	clone size	CDR3 protein	CDR3 DNA
.	TRBV7-9	TRBJ1-4	.	CASSLGGGVKLFF	TGTGCCAGCAGCTTAGGAGGAGGGGTAAAACTGTTTTTT
.	TRBV2	TRBJ1-1	.	CASSEGLETEAFF	TGTGCCAGCAGTGAAGGGCTCGAAACTGAAGCTTTCTTT
TRBD1	TRBV19	TRBJ2-2	.	CASTPDRGLVSGNTGELFF	TGTGCCAGTACCCCGGACAGGGGGTTGGTGTCCGGGAACACCGGGGAGCTGTTTTTT
TRBD1	TRBV4-1	TRBJ2-4	.	CASSLGVGQGNIQYF	TGCGCCAGCAGCCTCGGGGTGGGACAGGGAAACATTCAGTACTTC
TRBD1	TRBV5-1	TRBJ1-1	.	CASSSQGGGTEAFF	TGCGCCAGCAGCTCCCAGGGGGGCGGTACTGAAGCTTTCTTT
.	TRBV28	TRBJ1-1	.	CASSPFSGSEAFF	TGTGCCAGCAGCCCCTTCTCGGGGTCTGAAGCTTTCTTT
TRBD1	TRBV2	TRBJ1-3	.	CASGLGQGTNTIYF	TGTGCCAGCGGGCTGGGACAGGGGACAAACACCATATATTTT
TRBD1	TRBV4-3	TRBJ1-3	few	CASSHIDRGAGNTIYF	TGCGCCAGCAGCCATATCGACAGGGGCGCTGGAAACACCATATATTTT
TRBD1	TRBV11-2	TRBJ1-3	.	CASSDRGSGNTIYF	TGTGCCAGCAGCGACAGGGGGTCTGGAAACACCATATATTTT
.	TRBV19	TRBJ2-5	.	CASSWAGKETQYF	TGTGCCAGTAGTTGGGCCGGGAAAGAGACCCAGTACTTC
TRBD1	TRBV10-3	TRBJ1-1	.	CAIRNPGQGAGDTEAFF	TGTGCCATCAGAAACCCGGGACAGGGGGCTGGGGACACTGAAGCTTTCTTT
.	TRBV7-2	TRBJ2-1	.	CASSLMAPWSSYNEQFF	TGTGCCAGCAGCTTAATGGCGCCTTGGAGCTCCTACAATGAGCAGTTCTTC
.	TRBV6-5	TRBJ1-1	.	CASSYIRNTEAFF	TGTGCCAGCAGTTATATCCGGAACACTGAAGCTTTCTTT
.	TRBV24-1	TRBJ2-2	.	CATSDTLGGAVTGELFF	TGTGCCACCAGTGATACCCTGGGTGGGGCGGTTACCGGGGAGCTGTTTTTT
.	TRBV28	TRBJ1-1	.	CASSAPGREAFF	TGTGCCAGCAGTGCCCCCGGGAGGGAAGCTTTCTTT
.	TRBV5-6	TRBJ2-7	.	CASSFQGSEQYF	TGTGCCAGCAGCTTTCAAGGGAGCGAGCAGTACTTC
TRBD1	TRBV9	TRBJ1-4	.	CASNPPGTGKAGEKLFF	TGTGCCAGCAACCCCCCCGGGACAGGGAAGGCCGGGGAAAAACTGTTTTTT
.	TRBV12-3/TRBV12-4	TRBJ2-3	.	CASSLRGDTQYF	TGTGCCAGCAGTTTAAGGGGAGATACGCAGTATTTT
.	TRBV14	TRBJ2-2	.	CASSQYLSGSNTGELFF	TGTGCCAGCAGCCAATACTTATCGGGGTCGAACACCGGGGAGCTGTTTTTT
.	TRBV6-2/TRBV6-3	TRBJ1-2	.	CASSSAVLLRGYTF	TGTGCCAGCAGTTCTGCGGTCCTTTTGCGAGGCTACACCTTC
TRBD1	TRBV24-1	TRBJ2-3	.	CATSDQGTDLTDTQYF	TGTGCCACCAGTGATCAGGGGACAGATCTCACAGATACGCAGTATTTT
TRBD2	TRBV2	TRBJ2-5	.	CASSAALADQETQYF	TGTGCCAGCAGTGCAGCGCTAGCGGATCAAGAGACCCAGTACTTC
.	TRBV4-1	TRBJ2-1	.	CASSQVSQNNEQFF	TGCGCCAGCAGCCAAGTATCACAGAACAATGAGCAGTTCTTC
.	TRBV15	TRBJ1-2	once	CATSRDQQDYGYTF	TGTGCCACCAGCAGAGATCAGCAGGACTATGGCTACACCTTC
.	TRBV5-1	TRBJ2-5	once	CASSLDRARLGQETQYF	TGCGCCAGCAGCTTGGACAGGGCTAGGTTGGGACAAGAGACCCAGTACTTC
.	TRBV28	TRBJ1-2	.	CASSFSGDGYTF	TGTGCCAGCAGTTTTTCCGGGGATGGCTACACCTTC